This T cell receptor beta chain was captured by sequencing in a study of T cell therapy after organ transplantation. Sequencing used immunoSEQ multiplex PCR; TCRdb keeps in-frame clones, though not all of them. Here the sample spans about 3,300 clones, about 80% being singletons. There are 14 residues in the CDR3. V was trimmed by 6 bases and J by 7 bases, leaving 15 bases between them. Germline-derived CDR1 and CDR2 are MNHEY and SVGAGI. Time point indicated: 4-8 weeks after completion of therapy. On this clone: Its target is unknown.

The source material was CD8+ T cells from blood, sampled after autologous CMV-specific T cell therapy. The chain employs TRBV6-5 and TRBJ1-4; D is perhaps TRBD1 (5 bases). The clonotype comes from a human patient who had received a solid organ transplant and had CMV disease. The T cells may partly be graft donor cells. The CDR3: CASSPRRGVEKLFF. CDR3 DNA: TGTGCCAGCAGCCCGAGACGGGGGGTTGAAAAACTGTTTTTT.